The rows below give T cell receptor beta chains drawn from one sample of a study of blood T cell repertoires in COVID-19. The repertoire was sequenced with immunoSEQ multiplex PCR; TCRdb's copy has only in-frame clones and lacks some. The sample consists of 130,000 or so clones, about 86% of them appearing once. Sequencing was done on a sample of peripheral blood. The receptors stem from a woman aged 50 to 60 who had recovered from COVID-19. CDR3s include the opening cysteine and the closing phenylalanine or tryptophan. Fields, in order: J gene, D gene, clone size, V gene, CDR3 protein, CDR3 DNA. A D gene is named only where the DNA matches it firmly. Size tells how often a clone was seen (once, few, many) or the class of an expanded clone, and some rows leave it out.

j_gene: TRBJ2-7
d_gene: TRBD1
abundance: NA
v_gene: TRBV27
CDR3aa: CASSLDRAYEQYF
CDR3nt: TGTGCCAGCAGTTTAGACAGGGCGTACGAGCAGTACTTC

j_gene: TRBJ1-2
d_gene: TRBD1
abundance: NA
v_gene: TRBV4-1
CDR3aa: CASSQGGTGSGYTF
CDR3nt: TGCGCCAGCAGCCAAGGCGGGACAGGTAGTGGCTACACCTTC

j_gene: TRBJ2-1
d_gene: TRBD2
abundance: NA
v_gene: TRBV7-2
CDR3aa: CASSLARERINEQFF
CDR3nt: TGTGCCAGCAGCTTAGCGCGGGAGAGAATAAATGAGCAGTTCTTC

j_gene: TRBJ2-7
d_gene: TRBD1
abundance: NA
v_gene: TRBV11-1
CDR3aa: CASSSDRVAHEQYF
CDR3nt: TGTGCCAGCAGCTCCGACAGGGTAGCCCACGAGCAGTACTTC

j_gene: TRBJ1-6
d_gene: NA
abundance: few
v_gene: TRBV7-3
CDR3aa: CASSLIPGRTSPLHF
CDR3nt: TGTGCCAGCAGCTTAATCCCAGGGCGGACTTCACCCCTCCACTTT

j_gene: TRBJ2-3
d_gene: TRBD2
abundance: few
v_gene: TRBV9
CDR3aa: CASSPTQAGAGTDTQYF
CDR3nt: TGTGCCAGCAGCCCCACCCAGGCGGGAGCGGGGACAGATACGCAGTATTTT

j_gene: TRBJ2-7
d_gene: NA
abundance: NA
v_gene: TRBV5-6
CDR3aa: CASSLASGVVYSYEQYF
CDR3nt: TGTGCCAGCAGCTTGGCCTCCGGGGTGGTGTACTCCTACGAGCAGTACTTC

j_gene: TRBJ2-5
d_gene: TRBD2
abundance: NA
v_gene: TRBV7-2
CDR3aa: CASSFSLAGQETQYF
CDR3nt: TGTGCCAGCAGCTTTAGCCTAGCGGGCCAAGAGACCCAGTACTTC

j_gene: TRBJ1-5
d_gene: NA
abundance: NA
v_gene: TRBV6-5
CDR3aa: CASSPVPKQGQHF
CDR3nt: TGTGCCAGCAGTCCGGTCCCGAAGCAGGGCCAGCATTTT

j_gene: TRBJ2-3
d_gene: NA
abundance: few
v_gene: TRBV5-6
CDR3aa: CASSSGGTDTQYF
CDR3nt: TGTGCCAGCAGCTCGGGCGGGACAGATACGCAGTATTTT

j_gene: TRBJ2-5
d_gene: NA
abundance: few
v_gene: TRBV5-1
CDR3aa: CASSLLYQETQYF
CDR3nt: TGCGCCAGCAGCTTACTCTATCAAGAGACCCAGTACTTC

j_gene: TRBJ1-4
d_gene: NA
abundance: NA
v_gene: TRBV15
CDR3aa: CATSRDRREKLFF
CDR3nt: TGTGCCACCAGCAGAGATCGGAGAGAAAAACTGTTTTTT

j_gene: TRBJ1-2
d_gene: TRBD1
abundance: NA
v_gene: TRBV4-1
CDR3aa: CASSQETGTIYGYTF
CDR3nt: TGCGCCAGCAGCCAAGAGACAGGGACCATCTATGGCTACACCTTC

j_gene: TRBJ2-1
d_gene: TRBD1
abundance: NA
v_gene: TRBV4-1
CDR3aa: CASSQGHRGRPYNEQFF
CDR3nt: TGCGCCAGCAGCCAAGGTCACAGGGGGCGTCCGTACAATGAGCAGTTCTTC

j_gene: TRBJ1-2
d_gene: TRBD1
abundance: NA
v_gene: TRBV7-6
CDR3aa: CASSLGTGGDYGYTF
CDR3nt: TGTGCCAGCAGCTTGGGGACAGGGGGCGACTATGGCTACACCTTC

j_gene: TRBJ2-1
d_gene: TRBD1
abundance: NA
v_gene: TRBV5-1
CDR3aa: CASSLATGGSVNEQFF
CDR3nt: TGCGCCAGCAGCTTGGCCACAGGGGGCTCCGTCAATGAGCAGTTCTTC

j_gene: TRBJ1-2
d_gene: NA
abundance: NA
v_gene: TRBV2
CDR3aa: CASSERQGKTRGYTF
CDR3nt: TGTGCCAGCAGTGAGAGGCAGGGAAAGACACGTGGCTACACCTTC

j_gene: TRBJ2-7
d_gene: NA
abundance: NA
v_gene: TRBV18
CDR3aa: CASSPGRDADEQYF
CDR3nt: TGTGCCAGCTCACCGGGCAGGGATGCCGACGAGCAGTACTTC

j_gene: TRBJ1-6
d_gene: NA
abundance: NA
v_gene: TRBV4-1
CDR3aa: CASSQQGGYNSPLHF
CDR3nt: TGCGCCAGCAGCCAACAGGGAGGCTATAATTCACCCCTCCACTTT

j_gene: TRBJ2-1
d_gene: NA
abundance: NA
v_gene: TRBV30
CDR3aa: CAWSASGENEQFF
CDR3nt: TGTGCCTGGAGTGCCTCAGGGGAAAATGAGCAGTTCTTC

j_gene: TRBJ2-7
d_gene: NA
abundance: once
v_gene: TRBV7-8
CDR3aa: CASSSQGGYEQYF
CDR3nt: TGTGCCAGCAGCTCCCAGGGGGGCTACGAGCAGTACTTC

j_gene: TRBJ1-5
d_gene: NA
abundance: NA
v_gene: TRBV5-1
CDR3aa: CASSLGAGNQPQHF
CDR3nt: TGCGCCAGCAGCTTGGGGGCAGGAAATCAGCCCCAGCATTTT

j_gene: TRBJ1-5
d_gene: NA
abundance: NA
v_gene: TRBV19
CDR3aa: CASSTLNQGRGNQPQHF
CDR3nt: TGTGCCAGTAGTACCCTAAATCAGGGGAGAGGCAATCAGCCCCAGCATTTT

j_gene: TRBJ1-2
d_gene: TRBD1
abundance: NA
v_gene: TRBV6-6
CDR3aa: CASRTGQGLYGYTF
CDR3nt: TGTGCCAGCAGAACAGGACAGGGCCTTTATGGCTACACCTTC

j_gene: TRBJ1-3
d_gene: NA
abundance: NA
v_gene: TRBV25-1
CDR3aa: CASSVRQGSGNTIYF
CDR3nt: TGTGCCAGCAGTGTTCGGCAGGGCTCTGGAAACACCATATATTTT

j_gene: TRBJ1-1
d_gene: TRBD1
abundance: NA
v_gene: TRBV2
CDR3aa: CASSPNRGHTEAFF
CDR3nt: TGTGCCAGCAGCCCAAACAGGGGTCACACTGAAGCTTTCTTT

j_gene: TRBJ1-3
d_gene: NA
abundance: NA
v_gene: TRBV30
CDR3aa: CAWRGDKYSGNTIYF
CDR3nt: TGTGCCTGGAGAGGGGATAAATATTCTGGAAACACCATATATTTT

j_gene: TRBJ2-1
d_gene: TRBD2
abundance: few
v_gene: TRBV4-3
CDR3aa: CASSQESGGRLKNEQFF
CDR3nt: TGCGCCAGCAGCCAAGAAAGCGGCGGGAGGCTAAAAAATGAGCAGTTCTTC

j_gene: TRBJ2-2
d_gene: NA
abundance: NA
v_gene: TRBV5-1
CDR3aa: CASSLTSQGNTGELFF
CDR3nt: TGCGCCAGCAGCCTCACGTCGCAGGGGAACACCGGGGAGCTGTTTTTT

j_gene: TRBJ1-4
d_gene: NA
abundance: NA
v_gene: TRBV29-1
CDR3aa: CSVEDQVATNEKLFF
CDR3nt: TGCAGCGTTGAAGATCAGGTAGCAACTAATGAAAAACTGTTTTTT

j_gene: TRBJ2-2
d_gene: TRBD1
abundance: NA
v_gene: TRBV19
CDR3aa: CASSPQGAVGELFF
CDR3nt: TGTGCCAGTAGTCCTCAGGGGGCCGTCGGGGAGCTGTTTTTT

j_gene: TRBJ1-5
d_gene: NA
abundance: once
v_gene: TRBV6-6
CDR3aa: CASSPRGRRNQPQHF
CDR3nt: TGTGCCAGCAGCCCTCGGGGTAGACGCAATCAGCCCCAGCATTTT

j_gene: TRBJ2-2
d_gene: NA
abundance: NA
v_gene: TRBV7-8
CDR3aa: CASSFRTGELFF
CDR3nt: TGTGCCAGCAGCTTCCGGACCGGGGAGCTGTTTTTT

j_gene: TRBJ2-6
d_gene: NA
abundance: NA
v_gene: TRBV2
CDR3aa: CASVGLFITGANVLTF
CDR3nt: TGTGCCAGCGTAGGACTCTTCATTACCGGGGCCAACGTCCTGACTTTC

j_gene: TRBJ2-7
d_gene: TRBD2
abundance: NA
v_gene: TRBV30
CDR3aa: CAWSVRLGLAAITSYEQYF
CDR3nt: TGTGCCTGGAGTGTACGCCTAGGGCTAGCGGCCATTACTTCCTACGAGCAGTACTTC

j_gene: TRBJ1-1
d_gene: NA
abundance: NA
v_gene: TRBV5-1
CDR3aa: CASSLWAAQGTEAFF
CDR3nt: TGCGCCAGCAGCTTGTGGGCAGCCCAGGGCACTGAAGCTTTCTTT

j_gene: TRBJ2-1
d_gene: NA
abundance: NA
v_gene: TRBV5-1
CDR3aa: CASSSGGQNNEQFF
CDR3nt: TGCGCCAGCAGCAGCGGCGGGCAGAACAATGAGCAGTTCTTC

j_gene: TRBJ2-2
d_gene: NA
abundance: NA
v_gene: TRBV18
CDR3aa: CASSPLGNTGELFF
CDR3nt: TGTGCCAGCTCACCACTCGGGAACACCGGGGAGCTGTTTTTT

j_gene: TRBJ2-3
d_gene: TRBD2
abundance: NA
v_gene: TRBV3-1/TRBV3-2
CDR3aa: CASSQLFPGLASTDTQYF
CDR3nt: TGTGCCAGCAGCCAACTTTTCCCGGGACTAGCGAGCACAGATACGCAGTATTTT

j_gene: TRBJ2-7
d_gene: TRBD1
abundance: once
v_gene: TRBV18
CDR3aa: CASSPQGQGIEQYF
CDR3nt: TGTGCCAGCTCACCACAGGGACAGGGGATCGAGCAGTACTTC

j_gene: TRBJ2-7
d_gene: TRBD2
abundance: NA
v_gene: TRBV6-5
CDR3aa: CASNVLAGSSYEQYF
CDR3nt: TGTGCCAGCAACGTTCTAGCGGGCTCATCCTACGAGCAGTACTTC

j_gene: TRBJ2-7
d_gene: NA
abundance: NA
v_gene: TRBV2
CDR3aa: CASRGGRSSYEQYF
CDR3nt: TGTGCCAGCAGGGGGGGTAGGAGCTCCTACGAGCAGTACTTC

j_gene: TRBJ2-7
d_gene: NA
abundance: NA
v_gene: TRBV27
CDR3aa: CASSLRTGRDEQYF
CDR3nt: TGTGCCAGCAGTTTAAGGACAGGGAGGGACGAGCAGTACTTC

j_gene: TRBJ2-7
d_gene: NA
abundance: NA
v_gene: TRBV4-2
CDR3aa: CASSQDSASYEQYF
CDR3nt: TGTGCCAGCAGCCAGGACTCCGCCTCCTACGAGCAGTACTTC

j_gene: TRBJ2-2
d_gene: TRBD1
abundance: NA
v_gene: TRBV15
CDR3aa: CATGKNRGSTGELFF
CDR3nt: TGTGCCACCGGAAAGAACAGGGGGAGCACCGGGGAGCTGTTTTTT

j_gene: TRBJ1-1
d_gene: NA
abundance: once
v_gene: TRBV18
CDR3aa: CASLEGLNTEAFF
CDR3nt: TGTGCCAGCTTAGAGGGCCTGAACACTGAAGCTTTCTTT

j_gene: TRBJ2-1
d_gene: TRBD1
abundance: NA
v_gene: TRBV27
CDR3aa: CASSLTGGNGEQFF
CDR3nt: TGTGCCAGCAGTTTAACAGGGGGCAACGGTGAGCAGTTCTTC

j_gene: TRBJ2-2
d_gene: TRBD2
abundance: NA
v_gene: TRBV5-6
CDR3aa: CASSLARLAGRSNTGELFF
CDR3nt: TGTGCCAGCAGCTTGGCTAGGCTAGCGGGGAGGTCGAACACCGGGGAGCTGTTTTTT

j_gene: TRBJ2-6
d_gene: NA
abundance: NA
v_gene: TRBV6-6
CDR3aa: CASSPQTGWAGANVLTF
CDR3nt: TGTGCCAGCAGTCCCCAGACAGGATGGGCTGGGGCCAACGTCCTGACTTTC

j_gene: TRBJ2-7
d_gene: NA
abundance: NA
v_gene: TRBV5-4
CDR3aa: CASSLDRLGQYF
CDR3nt: TGTGCCAGCAGCTTGGATCGCCTCGGGCAGTACTTC

j_gene: TRBJ1-6
d_gene: TRBD1
abundance: NA
v_gene: TRBV11-2
CDR3aa: CASSPRPGQGSPLHF
CDR3nt: TGTGCCAGCAGCCCCCGGCCGGGACAGGGTTCACCCCTCCACTTT

j_gene: TRBJ2-5
d_gene: NA
abundance: NA
v_gene: TRBV2
CDR3aa: CASRERRAQYF
CDR3nt: TGTGCCAGTAGGGAACGGCGGGCCCAGTACTTC

j_gene: TRBJ1-4
d_gene: NA
abundance: NA
v_gene: TRBV7-8
CDR3aa: CASSLERGEKLFF
CDR3nt: TGTGCCAGCAGCTTGGAGCGGGGTGAAAAACTGTTTTTT

j_gene: TRBJ1-1
d_gene: NA
abundance: NA
v_gene: TRBV19
CDR3aa: CASSLLTVRKEAFF
CDR3nt: TGTGCCAGTAGCCTCCTGACAGTAAGAAAGGAAGCTTTCTTT

j_gene: TRBJ2-7
d_gene: NA
abundance: NA
v_gene: TRBV14
CDR3aa: CASSQGGGTGIYEQYF
CDR3nt: TGTGCCAGCAGCCAGGGGGGAGGGACAGGAATCTACGAGCAGTACTTC

j_gene: TRBJ1-5
d_gene: NA
abundance: NA
v_gene: TRBV6-5
CDR3aa: CASSYSTPLSNQPQHF
CDR3nt: TGTGCCAGCAGTTACTCGACTCCGTTGAGCAATCAGCCCCAGCATTTT